This T cell receptor beta chain was recorded in a study of blood T cell repertoires in COVID-19. Across the whole study: From the United States, Italy and Spain came samples of acute and convalescent COVID-19. Nucleic acid was either cDNA or gDNA, and it came from T cells, B-cell-depleted T cells, or PBMCs.

Authors' data handling: Counts of nucleated cells, estimated from reference gene primer amplification, were obtained. The repertoire was sequenced with immunoSEQ multiplex PCR; TCRdb's copy has only in-frame clones and lacks some. From that table come the V and J calls and clone size; the DNA was used to work out D and trimming. The table records fewer than 200,000 clones, 89% of them present only once. The germline CDR1 and CDR2 sequences are SGHDT and YYEEEE. Trimming stripped 2 bases from V and 1 base from J, with 9 bases between. This CDR3 has 14 amino acids. The clonotype comes from a man younger than 35 who had recovered from COVID-19. Sequences were obtained from peripheral blood. The chain links TRBV5-6 to TRBJ2-5; D is perhaps TRBD1 (6 bases). CDR3 residues: CASSFQQGQETQYF. In nucleotides, the CDR3 is TGTGCCAGCAGCTTTCAACAGGGCCAAGAGACCCAGTACTTC.